Below, one TCR beta chain is given with its context. Its target is unknown. This entry is derived from a study of PD-L1 blockade in urothelial cancer. On the study more broadly: The study started patients on atezolizumab around 2014, giving 1,200 mg intravenously every 3 weeks. The study's findings and limits: Patients with below-median pretreatment blood clonality survived longer.

Sequenced by immunoSEQ multiplex PCR; TCRdb stores in-frame clones only, minus some. The sample lists about 110,000 clones, 91% occurring once. The germline V gene has CDR1 MGHRA and CDR2 YSYEKL. The V and J ends lost 1 base and 0 bases, in that order; junction bases with no gene match: 10. CDR3 length: 18 amino acids. Time point meaning: peripheral blood 6 weeks after treatment start. The TCR originated in a man aged 60-69 years with urothelial cancer. The sequencing here drew on PBMCs, taken around atezolizumab (anti-PD-L1) treatment. V usage is TRBV4-1 and J usage is TRBJ1-2, with 8 bases aligning to TRBD1. CDR3 nucleotide sequence: TGCGCCAGCAGCCAAGCGTCTAAGGACAGGGAAGCTAACTATGGCTACACCTTC. It codes for CASSQASKDREANYGYTF.